The rows below give T cell receptor beta chains drawn from one sample of a study of blood T cell repertoires in COVID-19. Profiled with immunoSEQ multiplex PCR; TCRdb holds only in-frame clones, not every one. The sample lists more than 45,000 clones; about nine tenths were seen once. Sample: peripheral blood. These TCRs come from a woman of 80 years or more with COVID-19, enrolled during active disease. CDR3s include the opening cysteine and the closing phenylalanine or tryptophan. A D gene is named only where the DNA matches it firmly. The listing skips clone size in some rows; elsewhere it reads once, few, many or a size class.

>.|.|TRBV28|TRBJ2-5
TGTGCCAGCAGTTGGTCGAACGGGATCCAAGAGACCCAGTACTTC
CASSWSNGIQETQYF
>.|.|TRBV7-9|TRBJ1-1
TGTGCCAGCATCGTCAGGAGGGGCGCTGAAGCTTTCTTT
CASIVRRGAEAFF
>.|.|TRBV10-2|TRBJ2-5
TGCGCCAGCAGTGCCTCCCGAGCGGGCGGACCTAAAGAGACCCAGTACTTC
CASSASRAGGPKETQYF
>.|.|TRBV6-1|TRBJ2-7
TGTGCCAGCAGTGAAGCGAGGGAGCAGTACTTC
CASSEAREQYF
>.|.|TRBV5-1|TRBJ1-1
TGCGCCAGCAGCTTGGGGGGCACCTCGAACACTGAAGCTTTCTTT
CASSLGGTSNTEAFF
>once|TRBD1|TRBV2|TRBJ2-2
TGTGCCAGCAAATTGACAGGGGAGGTCACCGGGGAGCTGTTTTTT
CASKLTGEVTGELFF
>.|.|TRBV5-1|TRBJ1-2
TGCGCCAGCCGGCCTACGGGGGAGTTTTATGGCTACACCTTC
CASRPTGEFYGYTF
>.|TRBD1|TRBV7-3|TRBJ1-1
TGTGCCAGCGGGACAGGGATGCTCACTGAAGCTTTCTTT
CASGTGMLTEAFF
>.|.|TRBV6-5|TRBJ2-1
TGTGCCAGCCGGAATATCCCGGGGGTTGAGCAGTTCTTC
CASRNIPGVEQFF
>once|TRBD2|TRBV4-1|TRBJ2-2
TGCGCCAGCAGCCAAGATCGGTCTACTAGCGGGGCCCTCACCGGGGAGCTGTTTTTT
CASSQDRSTSGALTGELFF
>.|TRBD1|TRBV9|TRBJ1-6
TGTGCCAGCAGCGTCGGGACAGGTTATAATTCACCCCTCCACTTT
CASSVGTGYNSPLHF
>.|.|TRBV11-3|TRBJ1-1
TGTGCCAGCAGCTTAGGCGGACACATGAACACTGAAGCTTTCTTT
CASSLGGHMNTEAFF
>.|.|TRBV6-5|TRBJ1-6
TGTGCCAGCAGGGGCCCGCCATCCATTTATTCACCCCTCCACTTT
CASRGPPSIYSPLHF
>.|.|TRBV5-1|TRBJ1-4
TGCGCCAGCAGCCCTAACCAAAGAACTAATGAAAAACTGTTTTTT
CASSPNQRTNEKLFF
>.|TRBD1|TRBV24-1|TRBJ2-3
TGTGCCACCAGTGAAAGTGAGACAGGGCTCGCAGATACGCAGTATTTT
CATSESETGLADTQYF
>.|TRBD1|TRBV19|TRBJ2-7
TGTGCCAGTAGTTCTCTAGACAGGGGACACGAGCAGTACTTC
CASSSLDRGHEQYF
>once|.|TRBV19|TRBJ1-1
TGTGCCAGTAGTTTCCCGACAGGAGCTTTCTTT
CASSFPTGAFF
>once|TRBD2|TRBV5-6|TRBJ2-1
TGTGCCAGCAGGCCTCGGGGGAGGGGCAATGAGCAGTTCTTC
CASRPRGRGNEQFF
>.|.|TRBV6-5|TRBJ1-1
TGTGCCAGCATTACGGGTTCTGAAGCTTTCTTT
CASITGSEAFF
>.|TRBD2|TRBV7-2|TRBJ2-3
TGTGCCAGCAGCCCGGGACTAGCGGGGGTAGTGACAGATACGCAGTATTTT
CASSPGLAGVVTDTQYF
>.|TRBD1|TRBV18|TRBJ1-4
TGTGCCAGCTCGTTCGACAGGGGAGTCGAAAAACTGTTTTTT
CASSFDRGVEKLFF
>.|.|TRBV9|TRBJ1-2
TGTGCCAGCAGCGTAGCTTTTGGAGGGGGCTACACCTTC
CASSVAFGGGYTF
>.|.|TRBV7-3|TRBJ2-3
TGTGCCAGCAGCTTAAGCCCCAGCGGGAGCACAGATACGCAGTATTTT
CASSLSPSGSTDTQYF
>.|TRBD1|TRBV6-5|TRBJ1-5
TGTGCCAGCAGCCCACAGGGGGCTGGCAATCAGCCCCAGCATTTT
CASSPQGAGNQPQHF
>once|TRBD1|TRBV29-1|TRBJ2-7
TGCAGCGCCGCACGTCACCGGGACAGGGCTGGTAGCGAGCAGTACTTC
CSAARHRDRAGSEQYF
>.|TRBD1|TRBV18|TRBJ1-2
TGTGCCAGCTCACCTTCGGGACAGGGGGCGTCTGGCTACACCTTC
CASSPSGQGASGYTF
>.|TRBD1|TRBV2|TRBJ2-2
TGTGCCAGCAGCAGGGACAGGGCTACCGGGGAGCTGTTTTTT
CASSRDRATGELFF
>.|TRBD1|TRBV5-1|TRBJ1-5
TGCGCCAGCAGCTCCCAGGGGGATCAGCCCCAGCATTTT
CASSSQGDQPQHF
>.|.|TRBV19|TRBJ2-3
TGTGCCAGTAGTATGGCGACAGGAGGAGTTGATACGCAGTATTTT
CASSMATGGVDTQYF
>.|.|TRBV6-4|TRBJ1-1
TGTGCCAGCAGTGAAGGACATTCGAACACTGAAGCTTTCTTT
CASSEGHSNTEAFF
>once|.|TRBV5-1|TRBJ1-2
TGCGCCAGCAGCTTGAGTCTTCAGGTCTATGGCTACACCTTC
CASSLSLQVYGYTF
>.|TRBD1|TRBV5-1|TRBJ1-3
TGCGCCAGCAGCTACCTCGGACAGGGTTCAGGAAACACCATATATTTT
CASSYLGQGSGNTIYF
>.|.|TRBV12-3/TRBV12-4|TRBJ1-1
TGTGCCAGCAGTTCAGGACAGAACACTGAAGCTTTCTTT
CASSSGQNTEAFF
>.|.|TRBV5-4|TRBJ2-5
TGTGCCAGCAGCCATAGCCCCGGTGGTGGGGGCCGGGAGACCCAGTACTTC
CASSHSPGGGGRETQYF
>once|.|TRBV2|TRBJ1-1
TGTGCCAGCACTCCCCAGGGAATGAACACTGAAGCTTTCTTT
CASTPQGMNTEAFF
>.|.|TRBV14|TRBJ1-2
TGTGCCAGCAGCCATGACAGAATATATGGCTACACCTTC
CASSHDRIYGYTF
>.|TRBD2|TRBV3-1/TRBV3-2|TRBJ2-5
TGTGCCAGCAGCCAAGGGGCGGGAGACCAAGAGACCCAGTACTTC
CASSQGAGDQETQYF
>.|.|TRBV4-1|TRBJ2-7
TGCGCCAGCAGCCAACCCGGAGGCTACGAGCAGTACTTC
CASSQPGGYEQYF
>.|TRBD1|TRBV19|TRBJ2-3
TGTGCCAGTAGTTTGGGACAGAGGGCAGATACGCAGTATTTT
CASSLGQRADTQYF
>.|TRBD1|TRBV30|TRBJ2-3
TGTGCCTGGAGAAAGCGGGACAGGGTCGGGACAGATACGCAGTATTTT
CAWRKRDRVGTDTQYF
>.|.|TRBV5-5|TRBJ2-2
TGTGCCAGCAGCTTGGTAGGGGAAGCACGCGGGGAGCTGTTTTTT
CASSLVGEARGELFF
>.|TRBD1|TRBV29-1|TRBJ2-7
TGCAGCGTCCGTCCCGGGACAGGGGTGGGCTACGAGCAGTACTTC
CSVRPGTGVGYEQYF
>.|.|TRBV28|TRBJ1-3
TGTGCCAGCAGGCCCCGAGTGGACACCATATATTTT
CASRPRVDTIYF
>.|TRBD1|TRBV6-5|TRBJ1-2
TGTGCCAGCACAAGACAGGGCACTAACTATGGCTACACCTTC
CASTRQGTNYGYTF
>.|.|TRBV5-1|TRBJ1-4
TGCGCCAGCAGCCTGGGGTGGGGAGTGGGTGAAAAACTGTTTTTT
CASSLGWGVGEKLFF
>.|TRBD2|TRBV6-2/TRBV6-3|TRBJ2-5
TGTGCCAGCAGTTACAACCCTCTCAGCGGGAGGGGACAAGAGACCCAGTACTTC
CASSYNPLSGRGQETQYF
>.|.|TRBV6-6|TRBJ2-5
TGTGCCAGCAGTTACACGGGTATCGAGACCCAGTACTTC
CASSYTGIETQYF